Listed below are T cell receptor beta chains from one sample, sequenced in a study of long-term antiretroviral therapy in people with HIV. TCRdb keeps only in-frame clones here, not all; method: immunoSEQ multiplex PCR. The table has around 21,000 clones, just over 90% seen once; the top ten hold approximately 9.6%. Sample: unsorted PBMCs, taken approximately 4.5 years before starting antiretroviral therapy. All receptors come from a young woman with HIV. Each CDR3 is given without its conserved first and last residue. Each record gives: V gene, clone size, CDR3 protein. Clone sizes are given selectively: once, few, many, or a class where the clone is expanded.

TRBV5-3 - ARSLGGDAATNEKLF
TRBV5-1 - ASSLEGLAGTVEQF
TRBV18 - ASSPGDGEAF
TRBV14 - ASSPLAGHNEQY
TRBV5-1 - ASSFGGAWSTQH
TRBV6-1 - ASSIGQGREKLF
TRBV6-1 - ASSTTGGVTEAF
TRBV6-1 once ASSEDGATNEKLF
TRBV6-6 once ASSSTTRGNTIY
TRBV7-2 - ASSLARGGTEAF
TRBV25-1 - ASSETLTNEKLF
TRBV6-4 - ASSPGTGGQTNYGYT
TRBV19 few ASSINGATGAGNEQF
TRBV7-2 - ASSLGGLQNTEAF
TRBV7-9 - ASSAQINSPLH
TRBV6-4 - ASSEQGTDTQY
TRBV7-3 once ASSPSLNNYGFT
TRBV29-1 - STIQGNTEAF
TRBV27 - ASSLIRIRQGPNTEAF
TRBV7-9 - ASSGQASRNTGELF
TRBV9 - ASNSGDSSYEQY
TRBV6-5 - ASSTGPYTEAF
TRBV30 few AWSVLARTEAF